The clone carrying this TCR beta chain was counted only a few times. Each CDR3 protein is one row after TCRdb ran MiXCR on the 5' RACE reads. The sample holds some 40,000 distinct CDR3 sequences, around 23% seen once. The germline gives CDR1 SGHTA, CDR2 FQGNSA. V was trimmed by 1 base and J by 2 bases, leaving 11 bases between them. There are 15 residues in the CDR3. The sorted Tregs were CD4+CD25+CD127-/low cells. The gene calls are TRBV7-2 and TRBJ1-1; tentative D call: TRBD1 (6 bases). The TCR sequence derives from a female donor with breast cancer. Material: Tregs sorted from a lymph node. The CDR3 region has the DNA TGTGCCAGCAGCTTAGGGGGGGCCGCAAACACTGAAGCTTTCTTT. Translating it yields CASSLGGAANTEAFF.